These T cell receptor beta chains were read from a single sample in a study of T cells in localized non-small cell lung cancer. TCRdb keeps only in-frame clones here, not all; method: immunoSEQ multiplex PCR. This sample has 550 to 700 clones, with approximately 37% found just once. Source: lung tumor tissue, taken before any cancer treatment. These TCRs come from a female donor aged 60 or older with stage I lung adenocarcinoma. Each CDR3 is given with its conserved first and last residue. The D gene is left open where the match is weak. Rows give clone size only sometimes, using once, few, many, or a class for an expanded clone.

TRBV9	-	TRBD1	TRBJ1-3	TGTGCCAGCGGAACTAACAAAGGACAGGGGCAAGGAAACACCATATATTTT	CASGTNKGQGQGNTIYF
TRBV28	few	TRBD1	TRBJ1-3	TGTGCCAGCAGTCTGGGACAGGGGGCTTCACTCTCTGGAAACACCATATATTTT	CASSLGQGASLSGNTIYF
TRBV29-1	-	-	TRBJ2-2	TGCAGCGCTGAGCCTGGACACGGGGACGGGGAGCTGTTTTTT	CSAEPGHGDGELFF
TRBV11-3	hyperexpanded	TRBD2	TRBJ2-3	TGTGCCAGCAGCTCCAGCGGGAGTTCTACAGATACGCAGTATTTT	CASSSSGSSTDTQYF
TRBV18	few	TRBD1	TRBJ2-7	TGTGCCAGCTCAGCCGGACAGGACTACGAGCAGTACTTC	CASSAGQDYEQYF
TRBV19	few	-	TRBJ1-1	TGTGCCAGTAGTACCTCCCCTACGGGCAGGGCCACTGAAGCTTTCTTT	CASSTSPTGRATEAFF
TRBV19	-	-	TRBJ1-1	TGTGCCAGTAGTATAGGAGGGGCGAACACTGAAGCTTTCTTT	CASSIGGANTEAFF
TRBV10-3	-	-	TRBJ1-5	TGTGCCAGCCGGGACTCCGGGCTCAATCAGCCCCAGCATTTT	CASRDSGLNQPQHF
TRBV5-1	-	TRBD2	TRBJ2-1	TGCGCCAGCAGCCCTCAGGGGGGGCTAGCGGGAGGACACTACAATGAGCAGTTCTTC	CASSPQGGLAGGHYNEQFF
TRBV11-3	-	-	TRBJ1-1	TGTGCCAGCAGCTTAGGGTCAGGGGAGGAGACTGAAGCTTTCTTT	CASSLGSGEETEAFF
TRBV19	-	TRBD2	TRBJ2-3	TGTGCCAGTAACTGGCGGGAGTCAGATACGCAGTATTTT	CASNWRESDTQYF
TRBV11-3	-	TRBD1	TRBJ2-2	TGTGCCAGCGGCGCTACAGGGGGCTACACCGGGGAGCTGTTTTTT	CASGATGGYTGELFF
TRBV19	-	-	TRBJ1-5	TGTGCCAGTAGTAGGGACATCGGTAGCAATCAGCCCCAGCATTTT	CASSRDIGSNQPQHF
TRBV11-3	-	-	TRBJ2-7	TGTGCCAGCAGCTTATTGCCAGGGACCGTCCACGAGCAGTACTTC	CASSLLPGTVHEQYF